A few counts support the clone carrying this T cell receptor (beta chain). Its matching antigen is unknown. The record originates from a study of early stage breast cancer tumors. Findings and limits, study-wide: Compared with adjacent normal breast, tumors showed around 2.7-fold denser, more clonal T cells.

This table comes from immunoSEQ multiplex PCR, and its TCRdb copy is limited to in-frame clones, with some not included. Among about 58,000 clones listed, about 74% were seen once. With V trimmed by 5 bases and J by 0 bases, 7 bases remained unmatched. CDR1 is SGHAT, CDR2 FQNNGV, per germline. CDR3 length: 15 residues. The TCR originated in a person between 30 and 45 years old with breast cancer. The chain has TRBV11-2 and TRBJ2-7, with 7 bases lining up with TRBD2. The sequenced material came from blood. The CDR3 DNA sequence: TGTGCCAGCAGCCCTTGGGGCGGGAGCTCCTACGAGCAGTACTTC. Translation: CASSPWGGSSYEQYF.